This TCR beta chain was documented in a study of blood T cell repertoires in COVID-19. For the study at large: Samples came from the United States, Italy and Spain, spanning acute and convalescent COVID-19.

Produced via immunoSEQ multiplex PCR; TCRdb's table is partial and in-frame only. The table records roughly 140,000 clones, 60% to 80% of them present only once. The CDR3 has 15 residues. Germline V lookup: CDR1 SGHAT, CDR2 FQNNGV. The V and J ends lost 0 bases and 6 bases respectively, with 14 bases between them. Sequences were obtained from peripheral blood. The source is a man over 45 with active or convalescent COVID-19. The chain combines TRBV11-2 with TRBJ1-1; D is possibly TRBD1 (5 bases). Here the CDR3 DNA reads TGTGCCAGCAGCTTAGAACGGTATAAGGGGCCTGAAGCTTTCTTT. Translating gives CASSLERYKGPEAFF.